This T cell receptor (beta chain) was recovered during a study of cytomegalovirus exposure and HLA in healthy donors (dated by TCRdb to the late 2010s). Study-wide context: An earlier analysis of some 600 of the donors reported 276 Gb of sequence data and 95 million to 130 million unique TCR beta sequences obtained from about 179 million T cells. Every repertoire in the discovery cohort had been generated on one and the same sequencing platform. A later genetic analysis used genome-wide SNP genotypes for about 55% of the 666 donors, treating that subset as a discovery cohort. To study patterns of TCR occurrence, a later analysis re-analyzed previously published TCR beta repertoires from 666 donors and added high-resolution HLA genotyping. Roughly 300 gigabases of sequencing data and roughly 90 million unique TCR sequences were included in an early release covering under 650 HLA-typed donors. Besides the first cohort of 666 subjects, a separate validation cohort made up of 120 different subjects was used. An earlier analysis of 450 to 750 of the donors used high-throughput TCR beta sequencing to judge whether each TCR beta V gene segment behaved as functional or pseudogenic. The number of donors typed differed by locus, with roughly 629-640 for A, B, C, DRB1 and DQB1, more than 500 for DQA1, approximately 570 for DPA1, and 472 for DPB1. To predict cytomegalovirus infection status, the study brought together high-throughput TCR immunosequencing, statistical association of individual TCRs with disease status, and machine learning. Alongside the repertoire data, information on donor age, sex, ethnicity and CMV serostatus was compiled. Across about 370 genotyped donors of the cohort, an average of 235,054 unique TCR beta nucleotide sequences per donor were sequenced, and 15% to 20% of those sequences were non-productive. The study aimed to test whether cataloging public T cell receptors could reveal signatures of past pathogen exposure. Using immunosequencing, the study profiled T cell repertoires from around 680 subjects and related those repertoires to cytomegalovirus serostatus. The later analysis used no new phenotypic data to find candidate immune exposures, relying instead on TCR beta sequences and their occurrence across donors. HLA typing included class I and class II loci at four-digit resolution. Roughly 5 DR-DQ haplotypes were treated as single units for association and clustering because of strong linkage in the cohort. Of the roughly 420 genotyped donors, roughly 76% were placed in the genetic ancestry cluster associated with self-reported Caucasian donors. What the study reported, not specific to this receptor: The earlier analysis of approximately 590 of the donors excluded roughly 16 rarely observed V segments, including chromosome 9 orphons, because counts were too low. It was suggested by the authors that the approach could potentially be generalized to other disease states and immunological phenotypes. In a later genetic analysis, fewer N-insertions in productive TCRs were reported among donors in an Asian-associated ancestry cluster than the approximately 670-donor mean. Only TCR beta chains were sequenced in this cohort, and the absence of alpha or paired-chain data limited detectable features. A later analysis reported that several top co-occurrence clusters appeared linked to parvovirus B19, influenza, CMV and Epstein-Barr virus. The presence/absence analyses assumed that sequencing depth was roughly uniform across donors, and that assumption may not be true. The classifier was reported to diagnose cytomegalovirus status with high specificity and sensitivity in both the original and validation cohorts. Strong co-occurrence of HLA alleles, especially DR and DQ, made assigning TCR associations to individual alleles difficult. A later analysis associated roughly 17,000 TCR beta sequences with specific HLA alleles at a false discovery rate of 0.05. Across donors, most TCR sequences were observed very rarely, whereas some public TCRs were present in many individuals. A further reported finding was that TCR beta sequences accurately predicted the HLA-A and HLA-B alleles for most subjects in the first cohort. For the cohort, immune exposure information was limited to CMV serostatus. Because HLA typing was missing for some donors at each locus, association tests included only the typed subset. A few of the identified cytomegalovirus-associated TCR beta chains were confirmed in vitro to be specific for cytomegalovirus antigens. An earlier analysis of 587 of the donors showed that most TCR beta V segments appeared in productive rearrangements either about 90% or about 30% of the time, which broadly matched IMGT annotations. According to a later analysis, most CMV-associated TCR beta chains appeared to be HLA-restricted, and the HLA associations seemed to be driven largely by CMV exposure. In the study, roughly 160 TCR beta chains were listed as associated with cytomegalovirus. In a later genetic analysis, a missense DCLRE1C variant was associated with V-gene and J-gene trimming of TCR beta chains, and the association was replicated in an independent cohort. Linkage disequilibrium might explain the correlated functional status among segregating V segments, but an unknown experimental factor could not be ruled out. A later analysis found that HLA-associated TCR beta chains were more clonally expanded and had lower generation probabilities than equally common non-associated chains. The sequencing pipeline was judged likely to have produced a cluster of highly shared sequence variants as a technical artifact. The 87-base-pair reads could not distinguish some IMGT-functional V segments, including TRBV6-2 and TRBV6-3, so those segments were excluded. In a later analysis, the rate of TCR association differed among HLA loci, with DRB1 alleles having the most associated TCRs and HLA-C alleles having the fewest.

A note on this clone: Its specific antigen is unknown. Base qualities were left out, and no much larger clone turns up one base away.

The library was generated by the immunoSEQ multiplex PCR assay. For the multiplex PCR, a mixture combining 60 forward primers for TCR Vbeta segments and 13 reverse primers for TCR Jbeta segments was used. Amplification of the CDR3 region of rearranged TCR beta genes was performed with a multiplex PCR assay on genomic DNA. On the Illumina HiSeq System, the amplified TCR beta libraries were sequenced as 87-base-pair reads. Concerning the study's data processing: Across the 500 to 700 repertoires, a later analysis counted tens of millions of unique TCR beta chains, roughly 11 million of which were shared by at least two donors. To remove PCR and sequencing errors, raw reads were error-corrected and collapsed into unique sequences using a nearest-neighbor algorithm that merged closely related sequences. To assign V, D and J gene segments, CDR3 sequences were aligned to IMGT reference sequences. For a sequence to be retained, at least a six-nucleotide match to both a V gene segment and a J gene segment was required. Rearrangements were called productive when the CDR3 lacked stop codons and stayed in frame with V and J; all others were non-productive. CDR3 was defined by IMGT convention, running from the second conserved V-encoded cysteine to the conserved J-encoded phenylalanine. The earlier analysis of around 640 of the donors excluded sequences that lacked an unambiguous match to a single V gene segment. An earlier analysis of 500 to 700 of the donors classified V segments as functional when productive rearrangements were above 56.7% and as segregating when the standard deviation between donors was above 5%. A statistical classification framework was developed to diagnose cytomegalovirus status using the catalog of TCR beta chain sequences. A later analysis assigned V and J genes by comparing TCR nucleotide sequences with IMGT/GENE-DB human TR gene sequences. In a later analysis, CDR3 sequences and most-parsimonious VDJ recombination scenarios were assigned using the TCRdist pipeline. In a later analysis, each TCR beta chain was defined by its CDR3 amino acid sequence together with its V-gene family, and reads without a unique V-gene family were excluded. A later analysis removed 592 highly shared, low-generation-probability nucleotide sequences to deal with suspected cross-contamination and a sequencing artifact. For each public chain, a later analysis derived a clonal expansion index from normalized ranks of inferred template counts within each repertoire. In a later analysis, generation probabilities were computed with a VDJ recombination model fitted to out-of-frame rearrangements, and the resulting probabilities were checked against IGoR. Hypergeometric tests were used in a later analysis to score TCR-TCR, TCR-HLA and TCR-CMV co-occurrence, with a repertoire-size bias correction applied to the TCR pairs. In a later analysis, false discovery rates were estimated by permuting HLA or CMV assignments 20 times. A later analysis grouped co-occurring TCRs with DBSCAN, adding TCRdist sequence similarity when clustering within HLA-allele-positive subsets. Co-occurrence clustering excluded repertoires with fewer than 30,000 or more than 120,000 public chains, plus five with anomalous nucleotide sharing. Here the immuneACCESS table is served through TCRdb, limited to in-frame sequences with V and J called. Missing clones are a known gap in these copies; in checked studies unresolved V genes cover under half, and the rest lacks a known reason. V and J calls and clone size are given by that table; D and trimming were obtained from the DNA. The sample table records under 90,000 clones; roughly 77% of these occur just once. Roughly 2.2% of the sample goes to the ten largest clones.

The cohort was made up of about 670 healthy bone marrow donors. At the time of sampling, all cohort members were nominally healthy, though unrecorded immune exposures were likely present. The donor tested CMV seronegative and was one of the 352 seronegative cohort members. A peripheral blood sample was collected from each donor, and TCR beta sequencing was performed on peripheral blood mononuclear cells. The Qiagen DNeasy Blood Extraction Kit was used to extract genomic DNA from the blood cell samples. CDR1 MNHNS and CDR2 SASEGT are derived from the germline V gene. The CDR3 runs 16 amino acids, cysteine and phenylalanine included. Only the CDR3 part of the read is kept: 48 bases, read in frame from the first base. The germline V and J ends show losses of 4 bases and 7 bases respectively, and no gene match explains 10 bases of the junction.

Rearrangement joined TRBV6-1 to TRBJ2-1; 10 middle bases align to TRBD2. Sequenced sample: PBMCs. The clonotype comes from a man aged 35 to 55 in good health and CMV-seronegative. CDR3 loop: CASSGLLLAGQNEQFF. The bases are TGTGCCAGCAGTGGGTTATTACTAGCGGGACAAAATGAGCAGTTCTTC.